One and the same sample provided the 3 T cell receptor beta chains below, sequenced in a study of T cell responses to AZD1222 COVID-19 vaccine. Data came from immunoSEQ multiplex PCR; TCRdb stores just in-frame clones and leaves some out. This sample has about 100,000 clones; roughly 90% occur once, and the top ten carry around 8%. The sequencing used peripheral blood, collected 28 days after the second AZD1222 dose. All receptors come from an adult who received the AZD1222 COVID-19 vaccine.

The rearrangement uses TRBV7-9 and TRBJ2-3; the D is unclear. Trimming removed 5 bases from V and 0 bases from J, with 18 bases in between. Germline V lookup: CDR1 SEHNR, CDR2 FQNEAQ (reference sequence). The CDR3 runs to 17 residues. The CDR3 nucleotides are TGTGCCAGCAGCCCCCGACGCGGACGTCACAGCACAGATACGCAGTATTTT. Translation: CASSPRRGRHSTDTQYF. Variable domain in full (rest from reference TRBV7-9 and TRBJ2-3): DTGVSQNPRHKITKRGQNVTFRCDPISEHNRLYWYRQTLGQGPEFLTYFQNEAQLEKSRLLSDRFSAERPKGSFSTLEIQRTEQGDSAMYLCASSPRRGRHSTDTQYFGPGTRLTVL.

The gene calls are TRBV24-1 and TRBJ1-1; no firm D call. The germline gives CDR1 KGHDR, CDR2 SFDVKD. V was pared by 4 bases and J by 11 bases, with 10 bases between. The CDR3 has 11 amino acids. This CDR3 is CATSDRFGAFF. Here the CDR3 DNA reads TGTGCCACCAGTGACCGCTTCGGTGCTTTCTTT.

The chain has TRBV5-1 and TRBJ1-3; D ambiguous. V was shortened by 2 bases and J by 2 bases, with 8 bases between the two germline ends. Germline values: CDR1 SGHRS, CDR2 YFSETQ. The CDR3 sequence is 14 residues long. The CDR3 DNA reads as TGCGCCAGCAGCTTAACGAGGGCTGGAAACACCATATATTTT. This codes for CASSLTRAGNTIYF.